The 3 T cell receptor beta chains in this list originate from one sample, sequenced in a study of tumour-infiltrating T cells in Burkitt lymphoma. TCRdb's table, derived via immunoSEQ multiplex PCR, lists solely in-frame clones and lacks some. The table shows approximately 2,800 clones, with approximately 73% occurring only once. Sequenced material: tumor tissue. All receptors derive from a human donor with diffuse large B-cell lymphoma.

The rearrangement joins TRBV29-1 to TRBJ1-2; tentative D call: TRBD1 (6 bases). The CDR3 length is 14 residues. CDR1 is SQVTM and CDR2 is ANQGSEA in the germline V gene. Trimming removed 4 bases at V and 1 base at J, with 13 bases between. The CDR3 coding sequence is TGCAGCGTTGTTTCAGGGGCGGATAACTATGGCTACACCTTC. Residues: CSVVSGADNYGYTF.

The J gene is TRBJ2-7, the V gene TRBV2; TRBD1 agrees at 7 bases. V lost 6 bases and J lost 2; bases outside the gene matches: 4. This CDR3 spans 13 amino acids. Germline V gives CDR1 SNHLY, CDR2 FYNNEI. CDR3 DNA: TGTGCCAGCAGCGCCGGGACAGCCTACGAGCAGTACTTC. Protein sequence: CASSAGTAYEQYF. The whole variable domain, filled in from reference TRBV2 and TRBJ2-7, reads EPEVTQTPSHQVTQMGQEVILRCVPISNHLYFYWYRQILGQKVEFLVSFYNNEISEKSEIFDDQFSVERPDGSNFTLKIRSTKLEDSAMYFCASSAGTAYEQYFGPGTRLTVT.

In this sample, this clone is large. This chain links TRBV27 with TRBJ2-7; 7 nucleotides line up with TRBD2. Per germline, CDR1 MNHEY and CDR2 SMNVEV (reference sequence). The V and J ends lost 5 bases and 3 bases, in that order; junction bases with no gene match: 13. The CDR3 is made up of 16 amino acids. DNA of the CDR3: TGTGCCAGCAGTCCTCGAGGGCTAGCGGTTGACTACGAGCAGTACTTC. Its translation: CASSPRGLAVDYEQYF.